The next 13 T cell receptor beta chains were all read from a single sample in a study of cytomegalovirus exposure and HLA in healthy donors. Sequencing used immunoSEQ multiplex PCR; TCRdb keeps in-frame clones, though not all of them. This sample has more than 140,000 clones; about 89% occur once, and the top ten carry 2.5% to 4%. The sequencing sample was made of PBMCs. These receptors were obtained from a woman under 30 in good health and CMV-seropositive.

The chain uses TRBV18 and TRBJ2-2; TRBD1 agrees at 8 bases. Germline assignment: CDR1 KGHSH and CDR2 LQKENI. Unmatched junction bases numbered 1, after V lost 3 bases and J lost 1 base. The CDR3 extends over 15 amino acids. CDR3 in DNA: TGTGCCAGCTCACCGGGGACAGGGAACACCGGGGAGCTGTTTTTT. This translates into CASSPGTGNTGELFF.

DNA of the CDR3: TGTGCCAGCAGCCTTGACAGGGGGCGACAGCCCCAGCATTTT. As protein: CASSLDRGRQPQHF. The chain couples TRBV11-2 to TRBJ1-5, with 10 nucleotides matching TRBD1. Germline V gene data show CDR1 as SGHAT and CDR2 as FQNNGV. V was pared by 5 bases and J by 7 bases, with 5 bases of the junction left unmatched. This CDR3 comprises 14 residues.

Only a few counts were recorded for this clone. The CDR3 region is CASSPPASNEQFF. The CDR3 DNA reads as TGTGCCAGCTCACCACCTGCGAGTAATGAGCAGTTCTTC. This chain links TRBV18 with TRBJ2-1; no clear D gene. Germline V CDR1 and CDR2: KGHSH, LQKENI. The ends were cut back, 0 bases at V and 7 bases at J, with 7 bases in the middle. This CDR3 spans 13 amino acids.

The rearrangement uses TRBV10-3 and TRBJ1-1; TRBD1 aligns across 7 bases. Germline CDR1 and CDR2: ENHRY and SYGVKD. Losses at the gene ends were 5 bases for V and 3 bases for J; bases not matched to a gene: 3. This CDR3 comprises 13 residues. The CDR3 loop reads CAISYRGDTEAFF. The CDR3 nucleotides read TGTGCCATCAGTTACAGGGGCGACACTGAAGCTTTCTTT.

The rearrangement joins TRBV30 to TRBJ1-2; no clear D gene. Trimming stripped 2 bases from V and 8 bases from J, with 15 bases between. The CDR3 extends over 13 amino acids. Germline V lookup: CDR1 GTSNPN, CDR2 SVGIG (reference sequence). The CDR3 sequence is CAWSQNPTRGYTF. Written as DNA, the CDR3 is TGTGCCTGGAGTCAGAACCCGACAAGAGGCTACACCTTC.

V is TRBV15 and J is TRBJ2-1, with D possibly being TRBD2 (6 bases). Deletions cut 5 bases from V and 5 bases from J, with 19 bases between. Germline CDR1 is LNHNV and CDR2 is YYDKDF (reference sequence). This CDR3 region has 16 residues. The CDR3 reads CATSVTTSHIHNEQFF. The CDR3 DNA is TGTGCCACCAGCGTAACCACTAGCCATATCCACAATGAGCAGTTCTTC.

This chain connects TRBV5-1 to TRBJ2-1, with 9 bases that match TRBD2. The CDR3 runs 17 residues. With V trimmed by 4 bases and J by 8 bases, 16 bases remained unmatched. CDR1 and CDR2 (germline): SGHRS, YFSETQ. The chain's CDR3 is CASSRYFGTSQFHEQFF. DNA of the CDR3: TGCGCCAGCAGCAGGTACTTCGGGACTAGCCAGTTCCATGAGCAGTTCTTC.

The CDR3 spells CAWSDQGGATGELFF. Written as DNA, the CDR3 is TGTGCCTGGAGTGACCAGGGTGGGGCCACCGGGGAGCTGTTTTTT. The V and J genes are TRBV30 and TRBJ2-2, with D possibly TRBD1 on 5 matching bases. Germline assignment: CDR1 GTSNPN and CDR2 SVGIG (reference sequence). This CDR3 comprises 15 residues. Trimming removed 1 base from V and 4 bases from J, with 13 bases in between.

The CDR3 here is CASSQLTEYGYTF. CDR3 sequence (DNA): TGTGCCAGCAGCCAATTGACAGAATATGGCTACACCTTC. This sequence joins TRBV4-2 and TRBJ1-2; D perhaps matches TRBD1 (5 bases). Germline CDR1 reads LGHNA; CDR2 reads YNFKEQ. This CDR3 has 13 residues. Between the trimmed V and J ends, which lost 2 bases and 5 bases, there was a span of 9 bases.

V gene TRBV30 combines with J gene TRBJ2-3; a possible D gene is TRBD1 (5 bases). V was trimmed by 0 bases and J by 4 bases, leaving 14 bases between them. This CDR3 is built from 15 residues. Per germline, CDR1 GTSNPN and CDR2 SVGIG (reference sequence). The CDR3 loop is CAWSVTGRGADTQYF. In DNA, the CDR3 is TGTGCCTGGAGTGTTACAGGAAGAGGAGCAGATACGCAGTATTTT.

The V call is TRBV6-5, the J call TRBJ2-7, with 7 nucleotides matching TRBD2. V was clipped by 2 bases and J by 6 bases; unmatched bases: 4. There are 13 residues in the CDR3. Germline V gives CDR1 MNHEY, CDR2 SVGAGI. The CDR3 DNA is TGTGCCAGCAGTTACCGGGGGGTTTCCGAGCAGTACTTC. Encoded protein: CASSYRGVSEQYF.

The J gene is TRBJ2-2, the V gene TRBV4-2; 7 bases agree with TRBD2. V trimming: 0 bases; J trimming: 3 bases; junction bases outside the gene matches: 7. CDR3 length equals 17 residues. Germline assignment: CDR1 LGHNA and CDR2 YNFKEQ. CDR3 nucleotide sequence: TGTGCCAGCAGCCAAGATCGGCGGGAGTACGACACCGGGGAGCTGTTTTTT. Amino acid sequence: CASSQDRREYDTGELFF.

The gene calls are TRBV30 and TRBJ2-7; D call uncertain. This CDR3 is 12 amino acids long. Trimming took off 5 bases at V and 2 bases at J, with 10 bases between the two ends. Germline V gene lookup returns CDR1 GTSNPN and CDR2 SVGIG (reference sequence). The CDR3 DNA reads as TGTGCCTGGTCCGGTTCCGCCTACGAGCAGTACTTC. It is translated as CAWSGSAYEQYF.